Listed below are T cell receptor beta chains from one sample, sequenced in a study of blood T cell repertoires in COVID-19. Method: immunoSEQ multiplex PCR; TCRdb's copy keeps in-frame clones and lacks some. Of some 140,000 clones in the sample, around 83% were seen once. The specimen was peripheral blood. Every receptor here comes from a woman aged 55-75 years with COVID-19, enrolled during active disease. CDR3s include the opening cysteine and the closing phenylalanine or tryptophan. A D gene is named only where the DNA matches it firmly. Size is stated for part of the rows, as once, few or many counts, or as a class when the clone is expanded.

v_gene: TRBV30; d_gene: NA; abundance: NA; j_gene: TRBJ1-3; CDR3nt: TGTGCCTGGAGCTACGGGGGGAACTCTGGAAACACCATATATTTT; CDR3aa: CAWSYGGNSGNTIYF
v_gene: TRBV6-5; d_gene: TRBD1; abundance: NA; j_gene: TRBJ1-6; CDR3nt: TGTGCCAGCGGGCGGGACAGCATTAATTCACCCCTCCACTTT; CDR3aa: CASGRDSINSPLHF
v_gene: TRBV10-3; d_gene: TRBD2; abundance: NA; j_gene: TRBJ2-1; CDR3nt: TGTGCCATCAGTGAGCGGGAGGGCAATGAGCAGTTCTTC; CDR3aa: CAISEREGNEQFF
v_gene: TRBV5-4; d_gene: TRBD2; abundance: NA; j_gene: TRBJ2-5; CDR3nt: TGTGCCAGCAGCTTGTCGGCGGGGGGGCTCGGTGAGACCCAGTACTTC; CDR3aa: CASSLSAGGLGETQYF
v_gene: TRBV7-9; d_gene: TRBD1; abundance: NA; j_gene: TRBJ1-6; CDR3nt: TGTGCCAGCAGCCTCGGGACAGGGAGTAATTCACCCCTCCACTTT; CDR3aa: CASSLGTGSNSPLHF
v_gene: TRBV24-1; d_gene: NA; abundance: NA; j_gene: TRBJ2-2; CDR3nt: TGTGCCACCAGCCCGGCGGGGGCGACCACCGGGGAGCTGTTTTTT; CDR3aa: CATSPAGATTGELFF
v_gene: TRBV27; d_gene: NA; abundance: NA; j_gene: TRBJ1-2; CDR3nt: TGTGCCAGCAGGATTGGGCAGGGCGGTTTCGGCTACACCTTC; CDR3aa: CASRIGQGGFGYTF
v_gene: TRBV6-1; d_gene: NA; abundance: NA; j_gene: TRBJ1-6; CDR3nt: TGTGCCAGCAGTGACGGCGGAGTCCTCTCACCCCTCCACTTT; CDR3aa: CASSDGGVLSPLHF
v_gene: TRBV9; d_gene: TRBD1; abundance: few; j_gene: TRBJ1-1; CDR3nt: TGTGCCAGCAGCGGCGACAGGGGGCAGGGAGGTTGGAACACTGAAGCTTTCTTT; CDR3aa: CASSGDRGQGGWNTEAFF
v_gene: TRBV5-1; d_gene: NA; abundance: NA; j_gene: TRBJ2-5; CDR3nt: TGCGCCAGCAGCTCGTCCCAGGGGCAAGCAGAGACCCAGTACTTC; CDR3aa: CASSSSQGQAETQYF
v_gene: TRBV28; d_gene: NA; abundance: NA; j_gene: TRBJ1-2; CDR3nt: TGTGCCAGCAGCTCCCAGGAAGGCTACACCTTC; CDR3aa: CASSSQEGYTF
v_gene: TRBV5-6; d_gene: TRBD2; abundance: NA; j_gene: TRBJ2-3; CDR3nt: TGTGCCAGCAGCTTGAGGCTAGCGGAGCTGACAGATACGCAGTATTTT; CDR3aa: CASSLRLAELTDTQYF
v_gene: TRBV7-3; d_gene: NA; abundance: NA; j_gene: TRBJ2-3; CDR3nt: TGTGCCAGCAGCTTCGGACTCACAGATACGCAGTATTTT; CDR3aa: CASSFGLTDTQYF
v_gene: TRBV6-1; d_gene: NA; abundance: NA; j_gene: TRBJ2-7; CDR3nt: TGTGCCAGCAGTGAGGGGGGGGCGAAGTACGAGCAGTACTTC; CDR3aa: CASSEGGAKYEQYF
v_gene: TRBV6-5; d_gene: TRBD1; abundance: NA; j_gene: TRBJ2-3; CDR3nt: TGTGCCAGCAGGAAAGCAGGGGGCAGAACAGATACGCAGTATTTT; CDR3aa: CASRKAGGRTDTQYF
v_gene: TRBV30; d_gene: NA; abundance: NA; j_gene: TRBJ1-6; CDR3nt: TGTGCCTGGAGTGTAACTAGTATTAATTCACCCCTCCACTTT; CDR3aa: CAWSVTSINSPLHF
v_gene: TRBV6-6; d_gene: NA; abundance: NA; j_gene: TRBJ1-3; CDR3nt: TGTGCCAGCGGCAAAAGTGGAAACACCATATATTTT; CDR3aa: CASGKSGNTIYF
v_gene: TRBV30; d_gene: NA; abundance: NA; j_gene: TRBJ1-1; CDR3nt: TGTGCCTGGAGTGTAATTATGAACACTGAAGCTTTCTTT; CDR3aa: CAWSVIMNTEAFF
v_gene: TRBV5-4; d_gene: NA; abundance: few; j_gene: TRBJ1-1; CDR3nt: TGTGCCAGCAGCCTAAGTTTCCAGGGTGAAGCTTTCTTT; CDR3aa: CASSLSFQGEAFF
v_gene: TRBV2; d_gene: TRBD1; abundance: NA; j_gene: TRBJ1-5; CDR3nt: TGTGCCAGCAGGGGGACAGTCGGCAATCAGCCCCAGCATTTT; CDR3aa: CASRGTVGNQPQHF
v_gene: TRBV11-2; d_gene: NA; abundance: once; j_gene: TRBJ1-4; CDR3nt: TGTGCCAGCGGCCAGGGCGCACTTAATGAAAAACTGTTTTTT; CDR3aa: CASGQGALNEKLFF
v_gene: TRBV7-2; d_gene: TRBD1; abundance: NA; j_gene: TRBJ1-1; CDR3nt: TGTGCCAGCAGCTTGACGGGACAGGGGCAAGGGACTGAAGCTTTCTTT; CDR3aa: CASSLTGQGQGTEAFF
v_gene: TRBV4-1; d_gene: NA; abundance: NA; j_gene: TRBJ1-4; CDR3nt: TGCGCCAGCAGCCTGGAGGGGCTTAATGAAAAACTGTTTTTT; CDR3aa: CASSLEGLNEKLFF
v_gene: TRBV7-9; d_gene: TRBD1; abundance: few; j_gene: TRBJ1-2; CDR3nt: TGTGCCAGCCGATTGACAGGGGACTATGGCTACACCTTC; CDR3aa: CASRLTGDYGYTF
v_gene: TRBV19; d_gene: NA; abundance: NA; j_gene: TRBJ2-3; CDR3nt: TGTGCCAGTAGTAGCCTTGGACAGAGCACAGATACGCAGTATTTT; CDR3aa: CASSSLGQSTDTQYF
v_gene: TRBV6-4; d_gene: TRBD1; abundance: few; j_gene: TRBJ1-2; CDR3nt: TGTGCCAGCAGTTCCGGGACAGGTCCCTATGGCTACACCTTC; CDR3aa: CASSSGTGPYGYTF
v_gene: TRBV6-5; d_gene: NA; abundance: NA; j_gene: TRBJ2-1; CDR3nt: TGTGCCAGCAGTTACTCGCGTAGCGGACCCTACAATGAGCAGTTCTTC; CDR3aa: CASSYSRSGPYNEQFF
v_gene: TRBV5-1; d_gene: TRBD2; abundance: NA; j_gene: TRBJ2-1; CDR3nt: TGCGCCAGCAGCATCCTTCCAGCTAGCGGGACCGAAAGAGGGCAGTTCTTC; CDR3aa: CASSILPASGTERGQFF
v_gene: TRBV3-1/TRBV3-2; d_gene: NA; abundance: NA; j_gene: TRBJ1-3; CDR3nt: TGTGCCAGCAGCTCGGGTCTTTGGGGAAACACCATATATTTT; CDR3aa: CASSSGLWGNTIYF
v_gene: TRBV6-1; d_gene: NA; abundance: NA; j_gene: TRBJ1-2; CDR3nt: TGTGCCAGCAGTGAAGATCACGGTACCAGGGGCTACACCTTC; CDR3aa: CASSEDHGTRGYTF
v_gene: TRBV6-5; d_gene: TRBD1; abundance: few; j_gene: TRBJ1-5; CDR3nt: TGTGCCAGCAGTTCCCGACAGGGGTATCAGCCCCAGCATTTT; CDR3aa: CASSSRQGYQPQHF
v_gene: TRBV14; d_gene: NA; abundance: NA; j_gene: TRBJ2-2; CDR3nt: TGTGCCAGCAGCCAAGTCAGAATGACAGGGAACACCGGGGAGCTGTTTTTT; CDR3aa: CASSQVRMTGNTGELFF
v_gene: TRBV24-1; d_gene: NA; abundance: NA; j_gene: TRBJ1-6; CDR3nt: TGTGCCACCAGTGGGAGCAGGGTGGGTTCACCCCTCCACTTT; CDR3aa: CATSGSRVGSPLHF
v_gene: TRBV4-1; d_gene: TRBD1; abundance: NA; j_gene: TRBJ1-1; CDR3nt: TGCGCCAGCAGCCAAGATAGGGGGACAGGAGCTTTCTTT; CDR3aa: CASSQDRGTGAFF
v_gene: TRBV9; d_gene: NA; abundance: NA; j_gene: TRBJ1-1; CDR3nt: TGTGCCAGCAGCGTATCTACAGATTCGAACACTGAAGCTTTCTTT; CDR3aa: CASSVSTDSNTEAFF
v_gene: TRBV7-8; d_gene: TRBD1; abundance: NA; j_gene: TRBJ2-3; CDR3nt: TGTGCCAGCAGTGGACAGGGTCGGTCAGATACGCAGTATTTT; CDR3aa: CASSGQGRSDTQYF
v_gene: TRBV2; d_gene: NA; abundance: NA; j_gene: TRBJ2-3; CDR3nt: TGTGCCAGCAGGGGAGGAGGGACTAGCACAGATACGCAGTATTTT; CDR3aa: CASRGGGTSTDTQYF
v_gene: TRBV19; d_gene: TRBD2; abundance: NA; j_gene: TRBJ2-7; CDR3nt: TGTGCCAGTAGTGCGCCCGGGAGGGCAGGCGACGAGCAGTACTTC; CDR3aa: CASSAPGRAGDEQYF
v_gene: TRBV4-1; d_gene: NA; abundance: few; j_gene: TRBJ2-3; CDR3nt: TGCGCCAGCAGTCTCGAGGCGGATACGCAGTATTTT; CDR3aa: CASSLEADTQYF
v_gene: TRBV10-3; d_gene: TRBD1; abundance: NA; j_gene: TRBJ1-4; CDR3nt: TGTGCCATCAGTGAGTTGGGACAGCAGACAACTAATGAAAAACTGTTTTTT; CDR3aa: CAISELGQQTTNEKLFF
v_gene: TRBV9; d_gene: NA; abundance: NA; j_gene: TRBJ1-5; CDR3nt: TGTGCCAGCAGCGTAGGACAGGACGGGGCGCCCCAGCATTTT; CDR3aa: CASSVGQDGAPQHF
v_gene: TRBV5-8; d_gene: NA; abundance: NA; j_gene: TRBJ2-7; CDR3nt: TGTGCCAGCAGCTTTCCTGGGCCGTACGAGCAGTACTTC; CDR3aa: CASSFPGPYEQYF
v_gene: TRBV6-6; d_gene: NA; abundance: NA; j_gene: TRBJ1-2; CDR3nt: TGTGCCAGCAGTATGGGCGGGGATGGCTACACCTTC; CDR3aa: CASSMGGDGYTF
v_gene: TRBV19; d_gene: TRBD2; abundance: NA; j_gene: TRBJ2-3; CDR3nt: TGTGCCAGTAGTATTGACCGGGACTATAGCACAGATACGCAGTATTTT; CDR3aa: CASSIDRDYSTDTQYF
v_gene: TRBV2; d_gene: NA; abundance: NA; j_gene: TRBJ2-3; CDR3nt: TGTGCCAGCACCGCGGGCAATACTATTACAGATACGCAGTATTTT; CDR3aa: CASTAGNTITDTQYF
v_gene: TRBV19; d_gene: TRBD2; abundance: NA; j_gene: TRBJ2-2; CDR3nt: TGTGCCAGTAGTATATCTAGCGGCACCGGGGAGCTGTTTTTT; CDR3aa: CASSISSGTGELFF
v_gene: TRBV28; d_gene: NA; abundance: NA; j_gene: TRBJ2-5; CDR3nt: TGTGCCAGCAGTCTGCAGGTTCCCGGAGGGGAGACCCAGTACTTC; CDR3aa: CASSLQVPGGETQYF
v_gene: TRBV20-1; d_gene: NA; abundance: NA; j_gene: TRBJ1-1; CDR3nt: TGCAGTGCTGGCAAAGCTTTCTTT; CDR3aa: CSAGKAFF
v_gene: TRBV28; d_gene: TRBD1; abundance: once; j_gene: TRBJ1-5; CDR3nt: TGTGCCAGCCGACCAGGACAGGAGTATCAGCCCCAGCATTTT; CDR3aa: CASRPGQEYQPQHF
v_gene: TRBV6-6; d_gene: NA; abundance: NA; j_gene: TRBJ1-3; CDR3nt: TGTGCCAGCAGTCCATTCATAGGGCCCGGGGTCATATATTTT; CDR3aa: CASSPFIGPGVIYF
v_gene: TRBV18; d_gene: TRBD2; abundance: few; j_gene: TRBJ2-2; CDR3nt: TGTGCCAGCTCACGAGGTGGAACGGGACTAGCGGGGACCGGGGAGCTGTTTTTT; CDR3aa: CASSRGGTGLAGTGELFF
v_gene: TRBV5-5; d_gene: NA; abundance: NA; j_gene: TRBJ1-1; CDR3nt: TGTGCCAGCAGCTTGGGGGTTACAGATGAAGCTTTCTTT; CDR3aa: CASSLGVTDEAFF
v_gene: TRBV10-2; d_gene: NA; abundance: NA; j_gene: TRBJ1-2; CDR3nt: TGCGCCAGCAGTGACCTTACACCCGGCTACACCTTC; CDR3aa: CASSDLTPGYTF
v_gene: TRBV19; d_gene: TRBD1; abundance: NA; j_gene: TRBJ1-1; CDR3nt: TGTGCCAGTAGGGGACAGACGAACACTGAAGCTTTCTTT; CDR3aa: CASRGQTNTEAFF
v_gene: TRBV7-3; d_gene: TRBD1; abundance: NA; j_gene: TRBJ2-5; CDR3nt: TGTGCCAGCAGCTTGACAGGGGCCCCCCGAGAGACCCAGTACTTC; CDR3aa: CASSLTGAPRETQYF